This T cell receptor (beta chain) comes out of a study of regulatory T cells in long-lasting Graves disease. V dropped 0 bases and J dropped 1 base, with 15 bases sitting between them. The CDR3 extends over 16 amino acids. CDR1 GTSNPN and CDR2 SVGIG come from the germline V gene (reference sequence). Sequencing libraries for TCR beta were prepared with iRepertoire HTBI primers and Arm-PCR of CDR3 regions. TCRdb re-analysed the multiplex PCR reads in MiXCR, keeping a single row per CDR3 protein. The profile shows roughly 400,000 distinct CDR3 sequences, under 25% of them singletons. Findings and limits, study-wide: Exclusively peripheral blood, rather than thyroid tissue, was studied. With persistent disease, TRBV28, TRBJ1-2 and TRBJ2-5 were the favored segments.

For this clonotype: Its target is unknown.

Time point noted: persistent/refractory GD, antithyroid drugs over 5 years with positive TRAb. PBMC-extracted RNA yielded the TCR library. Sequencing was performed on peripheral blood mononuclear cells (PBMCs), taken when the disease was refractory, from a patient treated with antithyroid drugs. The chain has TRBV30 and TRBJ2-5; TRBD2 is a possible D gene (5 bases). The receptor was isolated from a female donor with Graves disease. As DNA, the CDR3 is TGTGCCTGGAGTGTAATAGAGGGCCAGAGCCAAGAGACCCAGTACTTC. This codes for CAWSVIEGQSQETQYF. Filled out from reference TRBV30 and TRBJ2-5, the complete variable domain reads SQTIHQWPATLVQPVGSPLSLECTVEGTSNPNLYWYRQAAGRGLQLLFYSVGIGQISSEVPQNLSASRPQDRQFILSSKKLLLSDSGFYLCAWSVIEGQSQETQYFGPGTRLLVL.